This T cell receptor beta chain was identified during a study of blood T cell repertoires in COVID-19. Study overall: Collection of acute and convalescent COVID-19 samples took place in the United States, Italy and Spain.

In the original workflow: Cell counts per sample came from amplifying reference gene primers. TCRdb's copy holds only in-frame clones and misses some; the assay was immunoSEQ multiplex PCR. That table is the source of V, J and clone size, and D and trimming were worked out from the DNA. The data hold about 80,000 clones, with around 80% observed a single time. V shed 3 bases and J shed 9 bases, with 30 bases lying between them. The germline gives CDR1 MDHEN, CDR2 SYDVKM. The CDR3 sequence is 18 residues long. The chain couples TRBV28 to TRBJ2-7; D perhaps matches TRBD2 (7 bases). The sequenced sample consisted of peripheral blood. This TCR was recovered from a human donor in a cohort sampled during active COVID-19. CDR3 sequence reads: CASSFGGGLSGALRSQYF. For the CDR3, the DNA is TGTGCCAGCAGTTTTGGCGGGGGCCTTTCAGGGGCGCTACGATCGCAGTACTTC. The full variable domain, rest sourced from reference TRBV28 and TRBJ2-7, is DVKVTQSSRYLVKRTGEKVFLECVQDMDHENMFWYRQDPGLGLRLIYFSYDVKMKEKGDIPEGYSVSREKKERFSLILESASTNQTSMYLCASSFGGGLSGALRSQYFGPGTRLTVT.